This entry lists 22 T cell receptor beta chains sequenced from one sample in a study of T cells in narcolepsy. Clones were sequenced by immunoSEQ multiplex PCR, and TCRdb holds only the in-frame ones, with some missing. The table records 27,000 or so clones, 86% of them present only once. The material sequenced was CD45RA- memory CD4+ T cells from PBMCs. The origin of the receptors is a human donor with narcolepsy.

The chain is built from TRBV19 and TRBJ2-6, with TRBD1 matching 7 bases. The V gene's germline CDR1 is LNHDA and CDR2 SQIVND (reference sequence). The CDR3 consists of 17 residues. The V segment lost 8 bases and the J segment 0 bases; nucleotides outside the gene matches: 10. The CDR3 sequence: CASRSQGFISGANVLTF. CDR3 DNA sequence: TGTGCCAGTCGTTCACAGGGGTTCATCTCTGGGGCCAACGTCCTGACTTTC.

CDR3 nucleotide sequence: TGCGCCAGCAACGCATACCCTAACTATGGCTACACCTTC. Translating gives CASNAYPNYGYTF. This chain uses TRBV10-2 with TRBJ1-2; no definite D call. The germline CDR1 and CDR2 sequences are WSHSY and SAAADI. The CDR3 length is 13 residues. V lost 7 bases, J lost 0 bases, and 9 bases lay in between.

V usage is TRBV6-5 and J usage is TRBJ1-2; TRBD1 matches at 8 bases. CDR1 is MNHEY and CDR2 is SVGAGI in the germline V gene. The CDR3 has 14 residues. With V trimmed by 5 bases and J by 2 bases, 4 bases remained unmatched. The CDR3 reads CASSGGTGNYGYTF. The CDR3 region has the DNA TGTGCCAGCAGTGGGGGGACAGGAAACTATGGCTACACCTTC.

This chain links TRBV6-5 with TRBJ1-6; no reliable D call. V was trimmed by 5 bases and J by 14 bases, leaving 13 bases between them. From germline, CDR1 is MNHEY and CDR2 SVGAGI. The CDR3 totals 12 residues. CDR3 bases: TGTGCCAGCAGTGACCCCCCGGGGACCCTCCACTTT. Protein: CASSDPPGTLHF.

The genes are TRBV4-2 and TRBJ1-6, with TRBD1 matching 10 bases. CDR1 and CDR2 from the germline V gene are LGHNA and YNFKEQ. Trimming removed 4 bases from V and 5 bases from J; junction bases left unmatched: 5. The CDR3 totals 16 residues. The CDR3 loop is CASSLGGTGDNSPLHF. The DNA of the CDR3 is TGTGCCAGCAGCCTGGGTGGGACAGGGGATAATTCACCCCTCCACTTT.

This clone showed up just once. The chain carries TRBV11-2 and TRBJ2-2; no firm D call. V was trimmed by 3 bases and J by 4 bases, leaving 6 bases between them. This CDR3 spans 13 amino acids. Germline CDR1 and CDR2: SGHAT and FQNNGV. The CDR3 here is CASSFSPTGELFF. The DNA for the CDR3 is TGTGCCAGCAGCTTTAGCCCCACCGGGGAGCTGTTTTTT. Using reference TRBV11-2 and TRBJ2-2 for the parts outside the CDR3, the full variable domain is EAGVAQSPRYKIIEKRQSVAFWCNPISGHATLYWYQQILGQGPKLLIQFQNNGVVDDSQLPKDRFSAERLKGVDSTLKIQPAKLEDSAVYLCASSFSPTGELFFGEGSRLTVL.

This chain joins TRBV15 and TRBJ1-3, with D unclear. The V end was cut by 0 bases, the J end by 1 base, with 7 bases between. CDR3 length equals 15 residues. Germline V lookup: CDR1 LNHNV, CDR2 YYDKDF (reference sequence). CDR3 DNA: TGTGCCACCAGCAGAGAGGGAGGGTCTGGAAACACCATATATTTT. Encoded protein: CATSREGGSGNTIYF.

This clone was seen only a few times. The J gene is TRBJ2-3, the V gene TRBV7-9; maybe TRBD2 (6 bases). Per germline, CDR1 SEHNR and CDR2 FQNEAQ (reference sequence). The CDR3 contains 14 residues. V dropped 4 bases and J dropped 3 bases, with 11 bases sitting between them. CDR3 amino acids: CASSWTKSTDTQYF. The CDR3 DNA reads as TGTGCCAGCAGCTGGACTAAATCAACAGATACGCAGTATTTT.

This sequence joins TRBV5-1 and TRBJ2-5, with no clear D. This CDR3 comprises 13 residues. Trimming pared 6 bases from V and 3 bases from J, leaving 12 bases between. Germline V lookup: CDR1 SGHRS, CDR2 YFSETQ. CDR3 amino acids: CASNRQAKETQYF. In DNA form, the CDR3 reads TGCGCCAGCAATCGGCAGGCAAAAGAGACCCAGTACTTC.

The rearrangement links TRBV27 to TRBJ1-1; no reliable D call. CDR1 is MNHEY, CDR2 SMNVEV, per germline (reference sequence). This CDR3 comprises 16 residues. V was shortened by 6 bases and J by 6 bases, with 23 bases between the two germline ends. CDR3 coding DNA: TGTGCCAGCAGCCCCTGGTTAGATTTGGGGAGACCTGAAGCTTTCTTT. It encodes CASSPWLDLGRPEAFF.

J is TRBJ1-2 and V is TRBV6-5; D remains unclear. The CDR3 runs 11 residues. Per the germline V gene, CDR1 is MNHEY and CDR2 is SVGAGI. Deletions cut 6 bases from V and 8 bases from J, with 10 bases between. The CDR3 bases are TGTGCCAGCAGGGAGGCGGGAGGCTACACCTTC. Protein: CASREAGGYTF.

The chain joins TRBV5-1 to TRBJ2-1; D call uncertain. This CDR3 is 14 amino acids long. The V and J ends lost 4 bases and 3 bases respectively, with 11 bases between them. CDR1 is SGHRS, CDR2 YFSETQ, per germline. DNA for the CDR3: TGCGCCAGCAGCCCGGAACCGGGCTACAATGAGCAGTTCTTC. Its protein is CASSPEPGYNEQFF. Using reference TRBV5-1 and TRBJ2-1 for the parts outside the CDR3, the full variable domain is KAGVTQTPRYLIKTRGQQVTLSCSPISGHRSVSWYQQTPGQGLQFLFEYFSETQRNKGNFPGRFSGRQFSNSRSEMNVSTLELGDSALYLCASSPEPGYNEQFFGPGTRLTVL.

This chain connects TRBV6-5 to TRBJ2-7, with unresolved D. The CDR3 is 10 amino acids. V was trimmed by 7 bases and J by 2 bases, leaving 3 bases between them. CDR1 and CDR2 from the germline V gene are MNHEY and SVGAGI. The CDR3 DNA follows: TGTGCCAGCAATACCTACGAGCAGTACTTC. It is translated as CASNTYEQYF.

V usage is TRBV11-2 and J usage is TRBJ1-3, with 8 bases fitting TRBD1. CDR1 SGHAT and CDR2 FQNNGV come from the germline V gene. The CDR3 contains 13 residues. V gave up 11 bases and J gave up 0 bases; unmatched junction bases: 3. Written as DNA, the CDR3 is TGTGCCTCAGACAGGGGCTCTGGAAACACCATATATTTT. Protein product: CASDRGSGNTIYF.

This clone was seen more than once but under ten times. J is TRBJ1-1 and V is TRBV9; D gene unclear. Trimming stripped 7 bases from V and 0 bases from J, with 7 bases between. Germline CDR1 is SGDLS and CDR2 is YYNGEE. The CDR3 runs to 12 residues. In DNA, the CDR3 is TGTGCCAGCGGTCAAGTGAACACTGAAGCTTTCTTT. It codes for CASGQVNTEAFF.

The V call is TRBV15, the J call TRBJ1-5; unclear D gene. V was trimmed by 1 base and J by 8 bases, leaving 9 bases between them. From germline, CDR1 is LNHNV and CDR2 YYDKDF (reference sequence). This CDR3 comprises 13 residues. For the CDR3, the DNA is TGTGCCACCAGCAGAGCGAAGGTGGAGCCCCAGCATTTT. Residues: CATSRAKVEPQHF. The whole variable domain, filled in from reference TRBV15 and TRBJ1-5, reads DAMVIQNPRYQVTQFGKPVTLSCSQTLNHNVMYWYQQKSSQAPKLLFHYYDKDFNNEADTPDNFQSRRPNTSFCFLDIRSPGLGDTAMYLCATSRAKVEPQHFGDGTRLSIL.

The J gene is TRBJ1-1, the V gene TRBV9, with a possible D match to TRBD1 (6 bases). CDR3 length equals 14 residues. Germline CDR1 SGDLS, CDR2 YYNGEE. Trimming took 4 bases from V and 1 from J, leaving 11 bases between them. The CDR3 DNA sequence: TGTGCCAGCAGCTCCAGGACAGCGAACACTGAAGCTTTCTTT. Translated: CASSSRTANTEAFF. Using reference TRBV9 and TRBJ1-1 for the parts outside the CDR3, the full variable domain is DSGVTQTPKHLITATGQRVTLRCSPRSGDLSVYWYQQSLDQGLQFLIQYYNGEERAKGNILERFSAQQFPDLHSELNLSSLELGDSALYFCASSSRTANTEAFFGQGTRLTVV.

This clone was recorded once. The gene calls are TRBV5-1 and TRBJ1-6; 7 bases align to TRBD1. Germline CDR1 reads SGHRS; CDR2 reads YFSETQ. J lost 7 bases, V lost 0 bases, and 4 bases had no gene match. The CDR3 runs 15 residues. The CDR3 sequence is CASSLGDSLNSPLHF. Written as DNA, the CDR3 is TGCGCCAGCAGCTTGGGGGACAGCCTAAATTCACCCCTCCACTTT.

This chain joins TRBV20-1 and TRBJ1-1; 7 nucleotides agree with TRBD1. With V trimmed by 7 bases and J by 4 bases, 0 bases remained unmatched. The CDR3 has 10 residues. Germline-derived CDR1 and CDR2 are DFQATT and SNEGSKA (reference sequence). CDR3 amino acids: CSDRGTEAFF. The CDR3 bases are TGCAGTGACAGGGGCACTGAAGCTTTCTTT.

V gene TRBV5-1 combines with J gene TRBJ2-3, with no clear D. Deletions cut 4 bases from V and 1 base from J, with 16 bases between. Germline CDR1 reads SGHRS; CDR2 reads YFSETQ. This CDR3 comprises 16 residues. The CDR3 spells CASSAFQPGGTDTQYF. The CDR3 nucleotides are TGCGCCAGCAGCGCCTTCCAACCCGGCGGCACAGATACGCAGTATTTT.

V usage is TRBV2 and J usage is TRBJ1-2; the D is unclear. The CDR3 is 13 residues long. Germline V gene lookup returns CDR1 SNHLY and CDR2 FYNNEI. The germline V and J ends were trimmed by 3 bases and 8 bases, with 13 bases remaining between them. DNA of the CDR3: TGTGCCAGCAGTGATTTCATCGCTTCCGGCTACACCTTC. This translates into CASSDFIASGYTF.

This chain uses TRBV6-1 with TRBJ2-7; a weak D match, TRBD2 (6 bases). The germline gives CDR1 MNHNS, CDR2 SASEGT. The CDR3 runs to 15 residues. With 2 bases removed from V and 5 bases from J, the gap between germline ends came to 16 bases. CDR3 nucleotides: TGTGCCAGCAGTGAATCGGGGGAAGGCTGGAACGAGCAGTACTTC. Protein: CASSESGEGWNEQYF.